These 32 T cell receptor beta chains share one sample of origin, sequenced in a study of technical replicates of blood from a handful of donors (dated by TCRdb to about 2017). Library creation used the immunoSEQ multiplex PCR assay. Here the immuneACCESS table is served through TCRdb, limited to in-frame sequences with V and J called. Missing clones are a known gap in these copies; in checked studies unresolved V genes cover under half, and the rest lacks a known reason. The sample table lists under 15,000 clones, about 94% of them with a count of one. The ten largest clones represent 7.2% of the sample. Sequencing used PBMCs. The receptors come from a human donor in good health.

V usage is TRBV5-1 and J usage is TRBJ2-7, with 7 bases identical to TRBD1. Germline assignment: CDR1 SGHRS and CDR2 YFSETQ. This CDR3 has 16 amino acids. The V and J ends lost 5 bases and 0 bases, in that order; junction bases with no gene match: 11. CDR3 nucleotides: TGCGCCAGCAGACCGTCACAGGGGAGCCACTCCTACGAGCAGTACTTC. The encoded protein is CASRPSQGSHSYEQYF.

This CDR3 reads CASSLFSSSYEQYF. The CDR3 bases are TGTGCCAGTAGCCTCTTTTCTAGCTCCTACGAGCAGTACTTC. V is TRBV19 and J is TRBJ2-7; D uncertain. Trimming cost V 6 bases and J 0 bases, with 12 bases left between them. Germline V CDR1 and CDR2: LNHDA, SQIVND (reference sequence). The CDR3 runs 14 residues.

CDR3 region: CASGLTQITDTQYF. The CDR3 coding sequence is TGTGCCAGCGGCTTGACTCAGATCACAGATACGCAGTATTTT. This chain connects TRBV6-5 to TRBJ2-3; no clear D gene. The CDR3 contains 14 residues. Germline CDR1 is MNHEY and CDR2 is SVGAGI. Between the trimmed V and J ends, which lost 8 bases and 2 bases, there was a span of 14 bases.

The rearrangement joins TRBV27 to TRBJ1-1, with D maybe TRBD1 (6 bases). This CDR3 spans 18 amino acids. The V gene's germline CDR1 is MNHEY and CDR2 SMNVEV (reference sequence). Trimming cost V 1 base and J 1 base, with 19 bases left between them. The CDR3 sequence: CASSLYPPRGGTNTEAFF. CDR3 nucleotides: TGTGCCAGCAGTTTATACCCACCGAGGGGGGGCACGAACACTGAAGCTTTCTTT.

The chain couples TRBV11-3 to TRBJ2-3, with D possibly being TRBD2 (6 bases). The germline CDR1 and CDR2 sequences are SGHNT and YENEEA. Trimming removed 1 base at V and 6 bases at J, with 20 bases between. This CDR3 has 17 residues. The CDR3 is CASSLGDSVISTDTQYF. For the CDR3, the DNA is TGTGCCAGCAGCTTAGGGGACTCTGTTATTTCGACTGATACGCAGTATTTT.

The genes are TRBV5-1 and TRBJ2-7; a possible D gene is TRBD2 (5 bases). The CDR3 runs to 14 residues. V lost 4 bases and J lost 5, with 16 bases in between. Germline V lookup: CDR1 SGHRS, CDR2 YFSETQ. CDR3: CASSQLASTNEQYF. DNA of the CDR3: TGCGCCAGCAGCCAATTAGCGAGCACCAACGAGCAGTACTTC.

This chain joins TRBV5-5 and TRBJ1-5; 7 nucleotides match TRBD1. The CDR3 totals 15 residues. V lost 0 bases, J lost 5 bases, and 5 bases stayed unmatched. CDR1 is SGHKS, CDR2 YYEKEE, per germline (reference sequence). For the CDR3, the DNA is TGTGCCAGCAGCTTGGAACCTACAGGGGATCAGCCCCAGCATTTT. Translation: CASSLEPTGDQPQHF.

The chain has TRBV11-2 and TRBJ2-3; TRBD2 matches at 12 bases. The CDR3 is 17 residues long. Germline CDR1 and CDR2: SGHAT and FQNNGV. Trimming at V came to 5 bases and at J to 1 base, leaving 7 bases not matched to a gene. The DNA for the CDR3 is TGTGCCAGCAGCACCCGACTAGCGGGAGATGGCACAGATACGCAGTATTTT. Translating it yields CASSTRLAGDGTDTQYF.

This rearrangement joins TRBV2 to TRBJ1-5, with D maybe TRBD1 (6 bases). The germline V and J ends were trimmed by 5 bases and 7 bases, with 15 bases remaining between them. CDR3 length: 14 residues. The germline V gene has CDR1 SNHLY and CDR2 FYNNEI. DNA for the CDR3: TGTGCCAGCAGTTGGACAGATCCTAGACAGCCCCAGCATTTT. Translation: CASSWTDPRQPQHF.

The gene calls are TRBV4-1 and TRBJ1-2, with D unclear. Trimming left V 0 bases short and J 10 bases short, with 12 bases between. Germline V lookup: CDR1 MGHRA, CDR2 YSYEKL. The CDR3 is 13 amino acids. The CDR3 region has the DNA TGCGCCAGCAGCCAAGATCAGGCCCGAATCTACACCTTC. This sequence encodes CASSQDQARIYTF.

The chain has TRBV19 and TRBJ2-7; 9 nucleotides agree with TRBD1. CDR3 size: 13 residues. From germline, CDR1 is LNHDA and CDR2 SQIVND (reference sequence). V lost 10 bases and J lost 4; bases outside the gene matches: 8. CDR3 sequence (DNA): TGTGCCACCACCGGGACAGGGATGTACGAGCAGTACTTC. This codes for CATTGTGMYEQYF.

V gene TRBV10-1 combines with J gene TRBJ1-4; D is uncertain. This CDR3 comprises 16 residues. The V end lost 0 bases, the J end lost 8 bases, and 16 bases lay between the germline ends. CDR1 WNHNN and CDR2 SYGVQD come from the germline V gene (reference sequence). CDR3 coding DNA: TGCGCCAGCAGTGAGTCCCAACAGCGCCGGGAGGAAAAACTGTTTTTT. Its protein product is CASSESQQRREEKLFF.

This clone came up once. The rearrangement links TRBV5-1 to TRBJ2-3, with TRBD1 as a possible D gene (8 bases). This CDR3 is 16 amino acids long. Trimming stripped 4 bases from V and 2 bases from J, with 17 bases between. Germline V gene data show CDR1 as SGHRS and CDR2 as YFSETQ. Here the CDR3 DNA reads TGCGCCAGCAGCCCGGACAGGGAGGGGTCCACAGATACGCAGTATTTT. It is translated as CASSPDREGSTDTQYF.

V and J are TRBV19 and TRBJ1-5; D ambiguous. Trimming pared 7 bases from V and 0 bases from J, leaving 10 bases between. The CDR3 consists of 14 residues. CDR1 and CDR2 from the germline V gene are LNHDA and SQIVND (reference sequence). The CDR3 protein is CASKLTDSNQPQHF. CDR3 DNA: TGTGCCAGTAAGTTGACTGATAGCAATCAGCCCCAGCATTTT.

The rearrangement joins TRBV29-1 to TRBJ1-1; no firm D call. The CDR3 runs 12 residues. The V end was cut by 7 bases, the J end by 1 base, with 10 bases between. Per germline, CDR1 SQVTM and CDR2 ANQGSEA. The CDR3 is CSARTQNTEAFF. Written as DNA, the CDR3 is TGCAGCGCTAGAACACAGAACACTGAAGCTTTCTTT. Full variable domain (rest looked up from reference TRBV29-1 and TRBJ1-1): SAVISQKPSRDICQRGTSLTIQCQVDSQVTMMFWYRQQPGQSLTLIATANQGSEATYESGFVIDKFPISRPNLTFSTLTVSNMSPEDSSIYLCSARTQNTEAFFGQGTRLTVV.

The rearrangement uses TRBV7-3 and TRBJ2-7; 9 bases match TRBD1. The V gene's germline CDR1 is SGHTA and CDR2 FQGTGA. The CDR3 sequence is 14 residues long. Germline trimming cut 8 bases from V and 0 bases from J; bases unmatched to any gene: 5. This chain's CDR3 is CASATGGVSYEQYF. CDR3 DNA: TGTGCCAGCGCAACAGGGGGCGTCTCCTACGAGCAGTACTTC.

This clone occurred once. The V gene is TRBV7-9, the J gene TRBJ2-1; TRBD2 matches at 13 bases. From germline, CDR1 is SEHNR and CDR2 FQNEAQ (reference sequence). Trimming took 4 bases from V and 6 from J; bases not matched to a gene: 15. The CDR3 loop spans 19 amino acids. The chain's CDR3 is CASSSTLLLAGGLFNEQFF. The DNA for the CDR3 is TGTGCCAGCAGCTCGACATTATTACTAGCGGGAGGGCTGTTCAATGAGCAGTTCTTC.

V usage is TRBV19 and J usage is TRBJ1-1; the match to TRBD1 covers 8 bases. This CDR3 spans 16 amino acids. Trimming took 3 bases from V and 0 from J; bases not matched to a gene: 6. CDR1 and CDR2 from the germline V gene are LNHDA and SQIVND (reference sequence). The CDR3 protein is CASSIGQGAMNTEAFF. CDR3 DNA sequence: TGTGCCAGTAGTATTGGACAGGGAGCCATGAACACTGAAGCTTTCTTT.

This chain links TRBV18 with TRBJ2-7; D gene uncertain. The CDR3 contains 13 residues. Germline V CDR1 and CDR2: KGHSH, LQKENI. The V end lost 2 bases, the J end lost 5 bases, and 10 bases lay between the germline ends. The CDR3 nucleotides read TGTGCCAGCTCACCATCAAGACGGGACGAGCAGTACTTC. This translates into CASSPSRRDEQYF. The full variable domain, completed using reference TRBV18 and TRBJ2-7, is NAGVMQNPRHLVRRRGQEARLRCSPMKGHSHVYWYRQLPEEGLKFMVYLQKENIIDESGMPKERFSAEFPKEGPSILRIQQVVRGDSAAYFCASSPSRRDEQYFGPGTRLTVT.

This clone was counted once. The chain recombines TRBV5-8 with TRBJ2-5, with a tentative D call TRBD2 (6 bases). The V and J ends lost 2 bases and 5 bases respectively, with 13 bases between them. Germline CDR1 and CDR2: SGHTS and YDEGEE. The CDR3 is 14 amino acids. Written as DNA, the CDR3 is TGTGCCAGCAGCTTTTGGGGAGGTTCTGAGACCCAGTACTTC. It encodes CASSFWGGSETQYF. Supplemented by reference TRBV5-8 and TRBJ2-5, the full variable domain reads EAGVTQSPTHLIKTRGQQATLRCSPISGHTSVYWYQQALGLGLQFLLWYDEGEERNRGNFPPRFSGRQFPNYSSELNVNALELEDSALYLCASSFWGGSETQYFGPGTRLLVL.

CDR3 DNA: TGTGCCATCAGGCCACAGGGGCTCTACGAGCAGTACTTC. Its translation: CAIRPQGLYEQYF. The gene calls are TRBV10-3 and TRBJ2-7; the match to TRBD1 covers 7 bases. Germline V lookup: CDR1 ENHRY, CDR2 SYGVKD. CDR3 length: 13 amino acids. Trimming cost V 6 bases and J 3 bases; bases outside gene matches: 5.

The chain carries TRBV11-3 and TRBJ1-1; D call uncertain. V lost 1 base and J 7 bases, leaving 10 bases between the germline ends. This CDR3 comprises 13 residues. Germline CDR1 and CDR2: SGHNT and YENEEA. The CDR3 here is CASSLVFPGEAFF. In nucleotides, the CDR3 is TGTGCCAGCAGCTTAGTTTTTCCGGGTGAAGCTTTCTTT.

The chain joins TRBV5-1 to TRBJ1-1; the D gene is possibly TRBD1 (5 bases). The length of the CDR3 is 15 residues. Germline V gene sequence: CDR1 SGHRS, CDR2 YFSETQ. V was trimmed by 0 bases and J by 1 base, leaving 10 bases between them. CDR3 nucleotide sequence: TGCGCCAGCAGCTTGGTCCCCGGGGGGAACACTGAAGCTTTCTTT. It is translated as CASSLVPGGNTEAFF.

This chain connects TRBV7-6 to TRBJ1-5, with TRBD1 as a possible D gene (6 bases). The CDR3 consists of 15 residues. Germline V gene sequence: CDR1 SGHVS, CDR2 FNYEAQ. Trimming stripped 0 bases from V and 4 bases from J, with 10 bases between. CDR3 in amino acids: CASSLAPGENQPQHF. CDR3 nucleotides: TGTGCCAGCAGCTTAGCCCCAGGGGAGAATCAGCCCCAGCATTTT.

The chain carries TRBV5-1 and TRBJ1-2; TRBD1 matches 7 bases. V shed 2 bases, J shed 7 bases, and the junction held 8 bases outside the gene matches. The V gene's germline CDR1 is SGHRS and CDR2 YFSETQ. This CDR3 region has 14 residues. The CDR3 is CASSLDREVTGYTF. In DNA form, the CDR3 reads TGCGCCAGCAGCTTAGACAGGGAGGTAACTGGCTACACCTTC.

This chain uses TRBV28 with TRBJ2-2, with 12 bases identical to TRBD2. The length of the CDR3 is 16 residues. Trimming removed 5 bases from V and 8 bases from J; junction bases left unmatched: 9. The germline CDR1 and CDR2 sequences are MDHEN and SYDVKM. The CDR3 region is CASSPPGLAGRGELFF. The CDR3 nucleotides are TGTGCCAGCAGTCCCCCGGGACTAGCGGGCCGAGGGGAGCTGTTTTTT.

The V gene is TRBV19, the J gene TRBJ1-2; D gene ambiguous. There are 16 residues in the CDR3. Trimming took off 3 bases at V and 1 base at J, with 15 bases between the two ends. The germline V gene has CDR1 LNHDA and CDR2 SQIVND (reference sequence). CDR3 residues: CASSILSAGNNYGYTF. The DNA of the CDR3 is TGTGCCAGTAGTATCTTATCGGCAGGCAATAACTATGGCTACACCTTC.

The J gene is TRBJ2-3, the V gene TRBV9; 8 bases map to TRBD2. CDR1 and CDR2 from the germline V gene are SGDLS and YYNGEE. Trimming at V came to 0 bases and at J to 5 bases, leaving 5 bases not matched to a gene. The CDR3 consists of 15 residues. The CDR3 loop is CASSVASAGEDTQYF. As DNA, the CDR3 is TGTGCCAGCAGCGTAGCTTCAGCGGGAGAAGATACGCAGTATTTT. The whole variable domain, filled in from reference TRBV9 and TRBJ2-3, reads DSGVTQTPKHLITATGQRVTLRCSPRSGDLSVYWYQQSLDQGLQFLIQYYNGEERAKGNILERFSAQQFPDLHSELNLSSLELGDSALYFCASSVASAGEDTQYFGPGTRLTVL.

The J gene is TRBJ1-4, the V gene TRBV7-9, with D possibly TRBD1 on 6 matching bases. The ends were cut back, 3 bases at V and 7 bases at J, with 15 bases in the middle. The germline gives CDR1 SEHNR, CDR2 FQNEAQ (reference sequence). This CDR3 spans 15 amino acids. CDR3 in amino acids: CASSFPGGGAEKLFF. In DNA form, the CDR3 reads TGTGCCAGCAGCTTCCCGGGAGGGGGGGCTGAAAAACTGTTTTTT.

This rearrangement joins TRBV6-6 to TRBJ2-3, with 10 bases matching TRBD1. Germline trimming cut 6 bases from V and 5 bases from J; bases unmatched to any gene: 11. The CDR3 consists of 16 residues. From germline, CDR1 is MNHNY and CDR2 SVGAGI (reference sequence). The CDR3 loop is CASRRPGTGVIDTQYF. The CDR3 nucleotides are TGTGCCAGCAGACGCCCCGGGACAGGGGTAATAGATACGCAGTATTTT.

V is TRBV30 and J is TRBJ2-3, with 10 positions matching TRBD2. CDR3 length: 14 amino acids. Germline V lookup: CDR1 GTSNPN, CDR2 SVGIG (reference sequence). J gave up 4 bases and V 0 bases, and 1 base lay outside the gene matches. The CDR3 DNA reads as TGTGCCTGGAGTGTCCTAGCGGGAGCAGATACGCAGTATTTT. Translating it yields CAWSVLAGADTQYF. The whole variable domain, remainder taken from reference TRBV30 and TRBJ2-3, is SQTIHQWPATLVQPVGSPLSLECTVEGTSNPNLYWYRQAAGRGLQLLFYSVGIGQISSEVPQNLSASRPQDRQFILSSKKLLLSDSGFYLCAWSVLAGADTQYFGPGTRLTVL.

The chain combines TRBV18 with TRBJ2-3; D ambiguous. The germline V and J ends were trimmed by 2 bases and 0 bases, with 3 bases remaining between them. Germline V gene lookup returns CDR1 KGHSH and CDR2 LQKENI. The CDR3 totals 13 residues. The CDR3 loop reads CASSPASTDTQYF. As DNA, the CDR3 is TGTGCCAGCTCACCAGCGAGCACAGATACGCAGTATTTT.